Listed below are T cell receptor beta chains from one sample, sequenced in a study of CD8+ T cells in alopecia areata. TCRdb's copy holds only in-frame clones and misses some; the assay was immunoSEQ multiplex PCR. The profile shows 30,000 to 35,000 clones, 55% of them singletons. The sample comprised NKG2D-high CD8+ T cells sorted from blood. All receptors come from a human donor with alopecia areata. Each CDR3 is given with its conserved first and last residue. The D gene is left open where the match is weak.

V: TRBV28
D: -
CDR3: CASSLLRLDSEAFF

V: TRBV23-1
D: -
CDR3: CASSHHTQEPYEQYF

V: TRBV9
D: TRBD1
CDR3: CASSVGRGQGADTEAFF

V: TRBV5-1
D: TRBD1
CDR3: CASSPGTGGEQYF

V: TRBV9
D: -
CDR3: CASSVQEGMGTYEQYF

V: TRBV28
D: TRBD1
CDR3: CASSFPRDRTSNYGYTF

V: TRBV19
D: -
CDR3: CASNEQVHQPQHF

V: TRBV21-1
D: -
CDR3: CASSKVERDTGELFF

V: TRBV7-8
D: TRBD2
CDR3: CASSSGLADNEQFF

V: TRBV7-9
D: TRBD1
CDR3: CASSLAKRQGFTDTQYF

V: TRBV9
D: -
CDR3: CASKAGYSDTQYF

V: TRBV28
D: TRBD1
CDR3: CASNKLRQGYGYTF

V: TRBV7-9
D: -
CDR3: CASSLPMSTGELFF

V: TRBV7-9
D: TRBD1
CDR3: CASSPQGGWTEAFF

V: TRBV7-2
D: -
CDR3: CASSLGSGSYQETQYF

V: TRBV5-1
D: -
CDR3: CASSLGGSQPQHF

V: TRBV2
D: -
CDR3: CASSEVGNQETQYF

V: TRBV7-9
D: TRBD1
CDR3: CASSLGQFQETQYF

V: TRBV27
D: -
CDR3: CASSFGTEAFF

V: TRBV27
D: -
CDR3: CASAHMDLYEQYF

V: TRBV7-9
D: -
CDR3: CASSLVGPAGQETQYF

V: TRBV4-3
D: -
CDR3: CASSTRRQSDTGELFF

V: TRBV4-1
D: -
CDR3: CASSPGPLAGAENEQFF

V: TRBV9
D: -
CDR3: CASSVRSVWDEQFF

V: TRBV9
D: -
CDR3: CASSVGASNQPQHF

V: TRBV14
D: -
CDR3: CATADSKTYEQYF

V: TRBV19
D: -
CDR3: CASRTEGPSSEQYF

V: TRBV7-9
D: -
CDR3: CASSPRDTATDTQYF

V: TRBV4-1
D: -
CDR3: CASSQLTGVYNEQFF

V: TRBV5-1
D: TRBD1
CDR3: CASSMTGSNTEAFF

V: TRBV28
D: TRBD2
CDR3: CASSSPEGRIAGPSTDTQYF

V: TRBV2
D: TRBD1
CDR3: CASSSDRGVSREQYF

V: TRBV7-8
D: -
CDR3: CASSLGTGVGASYGYTF

V: TRBV7-9
D: TRBD2
CDR3: CASSLPGLAYEQYF

V: TRBV7-6
D: -
CDR3: CASSDTGTGNEQFF

V: TRBV2
D: TRBD2
CDR3: CASSESIGLAGGPGIQYF

V: TRBV5-1
D: -
CDR3: CASSSGLGLYEQYF

V: TRBV5-1
D: -
CDR3: CASSLIGGASYEQYF

V: TRBV5-1
D: TRBD1
CDR3: CASSMTGTGIGEQYF

V: TRBV4-1
D: TRBD1
CDR3: CASSQGDRGSYGYTF

V: TRBV11-2
D: TRBD1
CDR3: CASSSTGTGRWETQYF

V: TRBV10-3
D: TRBD2
CDR3: CAISESSGRDNEQFF